These T cell receptor beta chains were read from a single sample in a study of T cells in Graves' hyperthyroidism and ophthalmopathy. One entry per CDR3 protein results from TCRdb running MiXCR on the multiplex PCR reads. The repertoire has some 98,000 distinct CDR3 sequences, roughly 39% of them found once; the top ten carry roughly 10%. The sequencing input was peripheral blood or thyroid tissue (not recorded which). These receptors were collected from a young woman with Graves' hyperthyroidism. Each CDR3 is given with its conserved first and last residue. D genes are given only for firm matches. Clone size is given for some rows only: seen once, a few or many times, or a class if the clone is expanded.

TGTGCCAGCGGCCCGTGGACTAGCGGGGGAGATACGCAGTATTTT	CASGPWTSGGDTQYF	many	TRBV28	TRBJ2-3	TRBD2
TGTGCCAGCAGTGAGGGCGGGCAAACCTACGAGCAGTACTTC	CASSEGGQTYEQYF	many	TRBV6-1	TRBJ2-7	-
TGTGCCACGACAGGACAGGGCTATGGCTACACCTTC	CATTGQGYGYTF	-	TRBV2	TRBJ1-2	TRBD1
TGTGCCATCAGTGATCCGAGGCCCCCCCCCGAGCAGTACTTC	CAISDPRPPPEQYF	-	TRBV10-3	TRBJ2-7	-
TGTGCCAGCAGCTTAGCGCTCGGGTTTGCTGAAGCTTTCTTT	CASSLALGFAEAFF	many	TRBV7-2	TRBJ1-1	-
TGTGCCAGTAGACTCTTTGGCAGGGCGAACACCGGGGAGCTGTTTTTT	CASRLFGRANTGELFF	many	TRBV19	TRBJ2-2	-
TGTGCCAGCAGTTTAGCGGGAGGGCCCCAGACCCAGTACTTC	CASSLAGGPQTQYF	many	TRBV7-6	TRBJ2-5	TRBD2
TGTGCCTGGATACCAGGGGATGAAAAACTGCTTTTT	CAWIPGDEKLLF	-	TRBV30	TRBJ1-4	-
TGTGCCAGCAGCCAAGGGACTAGCGGGAGGGCGAATACGCAGTATTTT	CASSQGTSGRANTQYF	-	TRBV7-2	TRBJ2-3	TRBD2
TGTGCCAGTGCCCGACAGGGAGAAGAGACCCAGTACTTC	CASARQGEETQYF	many	TRBV3-1	TRBJ2-5	TRBD1
TGTGCCAGCAGGCAACCGACGGTGATGTTGGCTGTGAACACTGAAGCTTTCTTT	CASRQPTVMLAVNTEAFF	-	TRBV28	TRBJ1-1	-
TGTGCCAGCAGCCCCAACAGGGGGAAAGAGACCCAGTACTTC	CASSPNRGKETQYF	many	TRBV7-2	TRBJ2-5	TRBD1
TGTGCCATCAGTGAGACAGGCCTTGGGGCTTTCTTT	CAISETGLGAFF	-	TRBV10-3	TRBJ1-1	-
TGTGCCAGCAGACTCATAAGCGGGGAGCTGTTTTTT	CASRLISGELFF	many	TRBV19	TRBJ2-2	-
TGTGCCAGCAGCCCCCCTCCAAGGAGCTACGATACTAACTACGGCCACACCTTC	CASSPPPRSYDTNYGHTF	-	TRBV3-1	TRBJ1-2	-
TGTGCCAGCAGTTACAGGACACCGAACACTGAAGCTTTCTTT	CASSYRTPNTEAFF	many	TRBV6-5	TRBJ1-1	-
TGTGCCAGCAGCCCGGGACCGAAGAAATATAGCAATCAGCCCCAGCATTTT	CASSPGPKKYSNQPQHF	many	TRBV6-5	TRBJ1-5	-
TGTGCCAGCAGCCGGGGGTGGGGGGCCTACGAGCAGTACTTC	CASSRGWGAYEQYF	-	TRBV7-9	TRBJ2-7	-
TGTGCCAGCAGCTTAGCGGGCGGGAGGGATGGAAACATTCAGTACTTC	CASSLAGGRDGNIQYF	once	TRBV7-6	TRBJ2-4	TRBD2
TGTGCCAGCAGGCCGGACAGGGGGACTTACGAGCAGTACTTC	CASRPDRGTYEQYF	-	TRBV7-9	TRBJ2-7	TRBD1
TGTGCCAGCAGCCCAGGACTTTACGAGCAGTACTTC	CASSPGLYEQYF	few	TRBV7-9	TRBJ2-7	-
TGTGCCAGCAGCGTAGCAGGGAATAATTCACCCCTCCACTTT	CASSVAGNNSPLHF	once	TRBV9	TRBJ1-6	-
TGTGCCAGCAGCTCATCTCAGGGTGGCTACACCTTC	CASSSSQGGYTF	-	TRBV13	TRBJ1-2	-
TGTGCCAGCACCAGGGGGAATCGAAATTCACCCCTCCACTTT	CASTRGNRNSPLHF	many	TRBV6-5	TRBJ1-6	TRBD1
TGTGCCACCAGTGAAACAGCCTCCTACGAGCAGTACTTC	CATSETASYEQYF	medium-sized	TRBV24-1	TRBJ2-7	-
TGTGCCAGCAGCAAGACTAGCGGGAGAGGAGAGACCCAGTACTTC	CASSKTSGRGETQYF	many	TRBV28	TRBJ2-5	TRBD2
TGTGCCAGCAGCAGACTAGCGGGAGAGGACACCGGGGAGCTGTTTTTT	CASSRLAGEDTGELFF	-	TRBV12-3/TRBV12-4	TRBJ2-2	TRBD2
TGTGCCAGCAGTTACAGAAGGGATTACGAGCAGTACTTC	CASSYRRDYEQYF	many	TRBV6-5	TRBJ2-7	-